A single sample gave rise to the 28 T cell receptor beta chains below, sequenced in a study of cytomegalovirus exposure and HLA in healthy donors. Amplification used 60 Vbeta primers and 13 Jbeta primers. The method was immunoSEQ multiplex PCR; TCRdb's version includes in-frame clones alone and lacks a portion of them. The table has around 130,000 clones, more than 80% seen once. Sequencing used PBMCs. Every receptor here comes from a woman in her twenties or thirties in good health and CMV-seropositive.

The chain couples TRBV19 to TRBJ1-5, with D hard to call. The CDR3 is 15 amino acids. Trimming took 2 bases from V and 3 from J, leaving 11 bases between them. CDR1 is LNHDA and CDR2 is SQIVND in the germline V gene (reference sequence). The DNA for the CDR3 is TGTGCCAGTAGTATAAGTGGCACCAACAATCAGCCCCAGCATTTT. Residues: CASSISGTNNQPQHF.

The rearrangement links TRBV28 to TRBJ2-1, with 9 bases aligning to TRBD2. Trimming cost V 7 bases and J 4 bases; bases outside gene matches: 5. This CDR3 region has 14 residues. CDR1 and CDR2 from the germline V gene are MDHEN and SYDVKM. CDR3 amino acids: CASIGLAGYNEQFF. The CDR3 DNA is TGTGCCAGCATAGGTCTAGCGGGGTACAATGAGCAGTTCTTC.

V and J are TRBV18 and TRBJ2-7, with TRBD2 identical over 7 bases. V gave up 3 bases and J gave up 4 bases; unmatched junction bases: 6. This CDR3 comprises 14 residues. Germline CDR1 reads KGHSH; CDR2 reads LQKENI. The CDR3 DNA reads as TGTGCCAGCTCACCGTCTAGCGGTCCTTACGAGCAGTACTTC. Its protein is CASSPSSGPYEQYF.

This clone was seen a single time. The CDR3 is CASGLVGTGRRNTEAFF. The CDR3 coding sequence is TGTGCTAGTGGTTTGGTGGGGACAGGGAGAAGAAACACTGAAGCTTTCTTT. The chain is built from TRBV12-5 and TRBJ1-1, with TRBD1 identical over 9 bases. Losses at the gene ends were 0 bases for V and 2 bases for J; bases not matched to a gene: 7. The CDR3 is 17 amino acids. CDR1 is LGHNT, CDR2 FRNRAP, per germline.

The V gene is TRBV2, the J gene TRBJ2-5; 9 bases agree with TRBD1. Germline V CDR1 and CDR2: SNHLY, FYNNEI. This CDR3 comprises 15 residues. V lost 5 bases and J lost 5; bases outside the gene matches: 9. In nucleotides, the CDR3 is TGTGCCAGCAGTAACCTACAGGGGGCGGGGGAGACCCAGTACTTC. It yields the protein CASSNLQGAGETQYF.

The chain is built from TRBV19 and TRBJ1-5; weak D call: TRBD1 (6 bases). V was trimmed by 5 bases and J by 0 bases, leaving 14 bases between them. The CDR3 contains 16 residues. Germline CDR1 LNHDA, CDR2 SQIVND (reference sequence). The CDR3 spells CASSARQEISNQPQHF. CDR3 in DNA: TGTGCCAGTAGTGCCCGACAGGAGATTAGCAATCAGCCCCAGCATTTT.

The sample holds one count of this clone. The chain links TRBV19 to TRBJ1-6; 7 positions agree with TRBD1. CDR3 size: 16 residues. The V and J ends lost 6 bases and 1 base, in that order; junction bases with no gene match: 6. Germline loops: CDR1 LNHDA, CDR2 SQIVND (reference sequence). The CDR3, as DNA: TGTGCCAGTAGGACCACAGGGGATTCCTATAATTCACCCCTCCACTTT. Residues: CASRTTGDSYNSPLHF.

The chain has TRBV2 and TRBJ2-5; TRBD1 is a possible D gene (6 bases). The CDR3 has 14 amino acids. V shed 8 bases and J shed 4 bases, with 17 bases lying between them. Germline CDR1 and CDR2: SNHLY and FYNNEI. This chain's CDR3 is CASALTGPGETQYF. As DNA, the CDR3 is TGTGCCAGCGCCCTTACAGGGCCGGGAGAGACCCAGTACTTC.

CDR3: CASSFGRGFTEAFF. CDR3 DNA: TGTGCCAGCAGCTTCGGCCGGGGGTTCACTGAAGCTTTCTTT. The chain is built from TRBV13 and TRBJ1-1, with D possibly matching TRBD1 (5 bases). Trimming removed 3 bases from V and 4 bases from J, with 12 bases in between. Per the germline V gene, CDR1 is PRHDT and CDR2 is FYEKMQ (reference sequence). This CDR3 contains 14 residues.

The chain combines TRBV30 with TRBJ1-1; D is undetermined. V lost 0 bases and J lost 7, with 12 bases in between. Germline-derived CDR1 and CDR2 are GTSNPN and SVGIG (reference sequence). This CDR3 has 13 amino acids. The DNA of the CDR3 is TGTGCCTGGAGTGTCGACCTACGGGGTGAAGCTTTCTTT. Translation: CAWSVDLRGEAFF.

Details on this clone: At one end the junction does not follow the germline gene, possibly because of a read error. The rearrangement links TRBV7-9 to TRBJ1-4; tentative D call: TRBD1 (5 bases). Per the germline V gene, CDR1 is SEHNR and CDR2 is FQNEAQ (reference sequence). The CDR3 spans 14 residues. The CDR3 bases are TGTTCCAGCAGCCTATCTCAGGAGGGGGAAAAACTGTTTTTT. This sequence encodes CSSSLSQEGEKLFF. Complete variable domain (other parts from reference TRBV7-9 and TRBJ1-4): DTGVSQNPRHKITKRGQNVTFRCDPISEHNRLYWYRQTLGQGPEFLTYFQNEAQLEKSRLLSDRFSAERPKGSFSTLEIQRTEQGDSAMYLCSSSLSQEGEKLFFGSGTQLSVL.

V usage is TRBV28 and J usage is TRBJ2-7; TRBD2 is a possible D gene (5 bases). V gave up 8 bases and J gave up 6 bases, with 17 bases separating them. The CDR3 sequence is 13 residues long. Looked up from germline, CDR1 is MDHEN and CDR2 is SYDVKM. The DNA for the CDR3 is TGTGCCAGCTCCCCCCGGGGAGTGATCGAGCAGTACTTC. Translating it yields CASSPRGVIEQYF.

The CDR3: CASSPRTGALYGYTF. The CDR3 nucleotides read TGTGCCAGCAGTCCCCGGACAGGGGCCCTCTATGGCTACACCTTC. V and J are TRBV7-9 and TRBJ1-2; TRBD1 matches at 9 bases. Trimming cost V 6 bases and J 4 bases; bases outside gene matches: 9. This CDR3 contains 15 residues. Germline V CDR1 and CDR2: SEHNR, FQNEAQ (reference sequence).

In this sample, this clone turned up once. J is TRBJ2-6 and V is TRBV28; D gene ambiguous. Trimming stripped 6 bases from V and 2 bases from J, with 14 bases between. Germline V gene data show CDR1 as MDHEN and CDR2 as SYDVKM. This CDR3 has 16 amino acids. The CDR3 DNA reads as TGTGCCAGCAGCCTTTTCCTCCAGGCTGGGGCCAACGTCCTGACTTTC. Translating it yields CASSLFLQAGANVLTF.

Here the CDR3 DNA reads TGCGCCAGCAGCTTGGGACAGTTCGATGGCTACACCTTC. The encoded protein is CASSLGQFDGYTF. The chain recombines TRBV5-1 with TRBJ1-2; maybe TRBD1 (5 bases). The CDR3 contains 13 residues. Germline V gives CDR1 SGHRS, CDR2 YFSETQ. Trimming pared 0 bases from V and 6 bases from J, leaving 9 bases between. Together with reference TRBV5-1 and TRBJ1-2, the CDR3 gives the full variable domain: KAGVTQTPRYLIKTRGQQVTLSCSPISGHRSVSWYQQTPGQGLQFLFEYFSETQRNKGNFPGRFSGRQFSNSRSEMNVSTLELGDSALYLCASSLGQFDGYTFGSGTRLTVV.

This clone came up once. V and J are TRBV29-1 and TRBJ1-1, with 9 bases lining up with TRBD1. The germline gives CDR1 SQVTM, CDR2 ANQGSEA. With V trimmed by 6 bases and J by 10 bases, 12 bases remained unmatched. CDR3 size: 13 residues. The CDR3 sequence: CSVAGRQGGIAFF. The CDR3 coding sequence is TGCAGCGTAGCCGGTCGACAGGGGGGGATAGCTTTCTTT.

This sequence joins TRBV6-5 and TRBJ1-2; 8 positions match TRBD1. Germline CDR1 MNHEY, CDR2 SVGAGI. V shed 4 bases and J 8 bases; nucleotides not matched to a gene: 12. CDR3 length equals 15 residues. In DNA form, the CDR3 reads TGTGCCAGCAGTTCCCGTGGAGCGTCAGGGGGCGGCTACACCTTC. Amino acid sequence: CASSSRGASGGGYTF.

This clone was detected once. Other DNA sequences of this sample code for an identical CDR3. The chain combines TRBV5-1 with TRBJ2-7; 13 bases agree with TRBD2. Germline CDR1 reads SGHRS; CDR2 reads YFSETQ. Unmatched junction bases numbered 5, after V lost 3 bases and J lost 5 bases. The CDR3 is 15 residues long. CDR3: CASSSGTSGIDEQYF. CDR3 DNA: TGCGCCAGCAGCTCCGGGACTAGCGGGATAGACGAGCAGTACTTC. The full variable domain, its missing parts supplied by reference TRBV5-1 and TRBJ2-7, is KAGVTQTPRYLIKTRGQQVTLSCSPISGHRSVSWYQQTPGQGLQFLFEYFSETQRNKGNFPGRFSGRQFSNSRSEMNVSTLELGDSALYLCASSSGTSGIDEQYFGPGTRLTVT.

The chain couples TRBV6-1 to TRBJ1-2, with TRBD1 as a possible D gene (5 bases). Germline values: CDR1 MNHNS, CDR2 SASEGT. The V and J ends lost 3 bases and 2 bases respectively, with 13 bases between them. This CDR3 spans 15 amino acids. CDR3 coding DNA: TGTGCCAGCAGTGACCCCGGGGGGGGGAACTATGGCTACACCTTC. As protein: CASSDPGGGNYGYTF.

The chain recombines TRBV7-9 with TRBJ1-2; D unclear. CDR1 is SEHNR and CDR2 is FQNEAQ in the germline V gene (reference sequence). The CDR3 has 13 amino acids. V lost 3 bases and J 8 bases, leaving 13 bases between the germline ends. The CDR3 bases are TGTGCCAGCAGCTTCGTGGAGGAGATCGGCTACACCTTC. Translated: CASSFVEEIGYTF.

This clone is labeled as medium-sized (0.01 to 0.1%). The J gene is TRBJ1-2, the V gene TRBV5-1, with 7 bases lining up with TRBD1. V lost 0 bases to trimming and J lost 0 bases; unmatched junction nucleotides: 11. The germline gives CDR1 SGHRS, CDR2 YFSETQ. This CDR3 is 18 amino acids long. The DNA for the CDR3 is TGCGCCAGCAGCTTGGGGCCTTGGACAGGAATGTCTAACTATGGCTACACCTTC. Translating it yields CASSLGPWTGMSNYGYTF.

This clone showed up just once. The rearrangement uses TRBV18 and TRBJ2-5, with 10 bases lining up with TRBD1. CDR3 length: 15 amino acids. V dropped 5 bases and J dropped 7; count of bases not matched to a gene: 10. Germline lookup yields CDR1 KGHSH and CDR2 LQKENI. The CDR3 reads CASSGRQGALMTQYF. The CDR3 coding sequence is TGTGCCAGCTCAGGACGACAGGGGGCCTTGATGACCCAGTACTTC.

This chain links TRBV7-9 with TRBJ1-1, with TRBD1 as a possible D gene (5 bases). The CDR3 runs to 13 residues. Germline values: CDR1 SEHNR, CDR2 FQNEAQ (reference sequence). Trimming cost V 3 bases and J 1 base, with 6 bases left between them. CDR3 DNA: TGTGCCAGCAGCTTTACAGGGAACACTGAAGCTTTCTTT. This encodes CASSFTGNTEAFF.

To note about this clone: Compared with germline, one end of the junction differs, possibly owing to a read error. The V and J genes are TRBV9 and TRBJ1-2; unclear D gene. Germline V gene sequence: CDR1 SGDLS, CDR2 YYNGEE. CDR3 length: 13 residues. CDR3 in DNA: TGTGCCAGCACCGTAAGGAGTAACTATGGCTACACCTTC. Translated: CASTVRSNYGYTF.

The rearrangement joins TRBV27 to TRBJ1-1, with D hard to call. Germline V gene sequence: CDR1 MNHEY, CDR2 SMNVEV (reference sequence). This CDR3 spans 14 amino acids. V was cut by 8 bases and J by 11 bases, with 24 bases left in between. The CDR3: CASAETSIRPRAFF. The CDR3 nucleotides are TGTGCCAGCGCCGAAACCAGCATACGGCCGAGGGCTTTCTTT.

This chain uses TRBV19 with TRBJ1-5; tentatively, D is TRBD1 (5 bases). Germline CDR1 reads LNHDA; CDR2 reads SQIVND (reference sequence). This CDR3 is built from 15 residues. The V end lost 0 bases, the J end lost 7 bases, and 13 bases lay between the germline ends. CDR3 region: CASSIDGGTGQPQHF. The CDR3 region has the DNA TGTGCCAGTAGTATAGATGGAGGGACTGGACAGCCCCAGCATTTT.

The chain combines TRBV9 with TRBJ1-3; D is undetermined. Germline assignment: CDR1 SGDLS and CDR2 YYNGEE. The CDR3 has 14 residues. Trimming shortened V by 0 bases and J by 4 bases, and 8 bases separated the two germline ends. The CDR3 loop is CASSVVALGNTIYF. The CDR3 coding sequence is TGTGCCAGCAGCGTAGTAGCCTTAGGAAACACCATATATTTT.

The chain couples TRBV7-9 to TRBJ2-5; D gene unclear. V dropped 1 base and J dropped 0 bases, with 15 bases sitting between them. The germline V gene has CDR1 SEHNR and CDR2 FQNEAQ (reference sequence). The CDR3 runs to 17 residues. The CDR3: CASSLGEASTYQETQYF. For the CDR3, the DNA is TGTGCCAGCAGCTTAGGTGAGGCCAGCACCTACCAAGAGACCCAGTACTTC.